This T cell receptor beta chain was sequenced during a study of blood T cells in healthy people across ages. V lost 0 bases and J lost 2, with 14 bases in between. The V gene's germline CDR1 is DFQATT and CDR2 SNEGSKA (reference sequence). The CDR3 consists of 15 residues. Primers used in a second PCR of roughly 7 to 11 cycles were a sample-barcoded 5' primer and a J-beta primer mix. One entry per CDR3 protein results from TCRdb running MiXCR on the 5' RACE reads. The sample lists 1.8 million or so distinct CDR3 sequences, about 39% seen once, with under 25% in the top ten. This clonotype appeared a few times.

The clonotype originates from a human donor in good health. The chain has TRBV20-1 and TRBJ2-7; TRBD2 might be the D (6 bases). Sequencing was performed on blood. The chain's CDR3 is CSAREVGGSTYEQYF. The CDR3 nucleotides are TGCAGTGCTAGAGAGGTTGGAGGGTCTACCTACGAGCAGTACTTC.